Below, 25 T cell receptor beta chains from the same sample are listed, as sequenced in a study of blood T cell repertoires in COVID-19. The table came from immunoSEQ multiplex PCR; TCRdb's copy has only in-frame clones and leaves some out. The repertoire includes tens of thousands of clones, about 70% of them detected once, and roughly 18% sits in the top ten. Sequencing was carried out using peripheral blood. The receptors were sampled from a woman in her fifties or sixties with active or convalescent COVID-19.

The chain employs TRBV19 and TRBJ2-2; 11 positions agree with TRBD1. CDR1 and CDR2 (germline): LNHDA, SQIVND (reference sequence). V lost 7 bases, J lost 7 bases, and 8 bases stayed unmatched. The CDR3 spans 15 residues. The CDR3 region has the DNA TGTGCCAGTATCCAGGACAGGGGGCCTGGCGGGGAGCTGTTTTTT. It is translated as CASIQDRGPGGELFF.

The chain employs TRBV2 and TRBJ1-5; TRBD1 is a possible D gene (5 bases). V lost 6 bases and J lost 4, with 13 bases in between. This CDR3 contains 14 residues. Germline CDR1 and CDR2: SNHLY and FYNNEI. The CDR3 bases are TGTGCCAGCAGACTGGGACTTACGAATCAGCCCCAGCATTTT. Translation: CASRLGLTNQPQHF. Filled out from reference TRBV2 and TRBJ1-5, the complete variable domain reads EPEVTQTPSHQVTQMGQEVILRCVPISNHLYFYWYRQILGQKVEFLVSFYNNEISEKSEIFDDQFSVERPDGSNFTLKIRSTKLEDSAMYFCASRLGLTNQPQHFGDGTRLSIL.

The gene calls are TRBV7-9 and TRBJ2-7, with D perhaps TRBD2 (6 bases). Germline CDR1 reads SEHNR; CDR2 reads FQNEAQ (reference sequence). The CDR3 length is 16 residues. Trimming took off 5 bases at V and 5 bases at J, with 22 bases between the two ends. CDR3 sequence (DNA): TGTGCCAGCAGCCTCTATGGGGCCGGGAGTCAGGACGAGCAGTACTTC. Protein product: CASSLYGAGSQDEQYF.

This sequence joins TRBV11-2 and TRBJ2-4; 9 bases are shared with TRBD2. Unmatched junction bases numbered 11, after V lost 5 bases and J lost 9 bases. The germline V gene has CDR1 SGHAT and CDR2 FQNNGV. The CDR3 is 15 residues long. CDR3 sequence: CASSATGTSFGIQYF. CDR3 DNA sequence: TGTGCCAGCAGCGCCACCGGGACTAGCTTCGGCATTCAGTACTTC.

A few counts support this clone. This chain joins TRBV7-9 and TRBJ1-1, with 12 bases that match TRBD1. The CDR3 has 14 residues. Germline trimming cut 0 bases from V and 10 bases from J; bases unmatched to any gene: 3. In germline, CDR1 is SEHNR, CDR2 FQNEAQ (reference sequence). The CDR3 loop is CASSLAGQGAVAFF. CDR3 in DNA: TGTGCCAGCAGCTTAGCGGGACAGGGGGCTGTAGCTTTCTTT. Full variable domain (missing parts from reference TRBV7-9 and TRBJ1-1): DTGVSQNPRHKITKRGQNVTFRCDPISEHNRLYWYRQTLGQGPEFLTYFQNEAQLEKSRLLSDRFSAERPKGSFSTLEIQRTEQGDSAMYLCASSLAGQGAVAFFGQGTRLTVV.

This clone was counted once. DNA for the CDR3: TGCGCCAGCAGTTTCTCCGGGACACCTAATGAAAAACTGTTTTTT. It translates to CASSFSGTPNEKLFF. This chain uses TRBV4-1 with TRBJ1-4; D possibly corresponds to TRBD1 (6 bases). V gave up 6 bases and J gave up 3 bases, with 14 bases separating them. The CDR3 is 15 amino acids. The germline CDR1 and CDR2 sequences are MGHRA and YSYEKL.

CDR3 amino acids: CASNLAGQETQYF. The CDR3 region has the DNA TGTGCCAGTAACCTAGCGGGCCAAGAGACCCAGTACTTC. The chain combines TRBV19 with TRBJ2-5, with TRBD2 matching over 8 bases. Trimming took 7 bases from V and 1 from J; bases not matched to a gene: 2. This CDR3 comprises 13 residues. Germline lookup yields CDR1 LNHDA and CDR2 SQIVND (reference sequence).

The rearrangement uses TRBV11-2 and TRBJ1-4; 8 nucleotides line up with TRBD1. The CDR3 sequence is 14 residues long. CDR1 and CDR2 (germline): SGHAT, FQNNGV. With 5 bases clipped from V and 8 bases from J, the junction kept 7 bases outside the gene matches. CDR3 sequence (DNA): TGTGCCAGCAGCATACAGGGGGGCGGGGAAAAACTGTTTTTT. Translation gives CASSIQGGGEKLFF.

This clone was found a few times. This CDR3 reads CASSPPSGSIDEQFF. In DNA, the CDR3 is TGTGCCAGCAGCCCGCCTAGCGGGAGTATAGATGAGCAGTTCTTC. The chain uses TRBV7-9 and TRBJ2-1; 10 positions match TRBD2. The CDR3 totals 15 residues. V lost 5 bases, J lost 8 bases, and 9 bases stayed unmatched. CDR1 is SEHNR and CDR2 is FQNEAQ in the germline V gene (reference sequence).

V is TRBV24-1 and J is TRBJ2-1, with TRBD2 matching 9 bases. This CDR3 spans 15 amino acids. With V trimmed by 1 base and J by 8 bases, 5 bases remained unmatched. CDR1 is KGHDR, CDR2 SFDVKD, per germline. CDR3 in amino acids: CATSDFVAGADEQFF. The CDR3 coding sequence is TGTGCCACCAGTGATTTTGTAGCGGGAGCGGATGAGCAGTTCTTC.

The sample holds a few counts of this clone. This chain joins TRBV7-8 and TRBJ2-1, with 8 bases aligning to TRBD1. This CDR3 comprises 15 residues. Germline CDR1 reads SGHVS; CDR2 reads FQNEAQ. The V segment lost 2 bases and the J segment 8 bases; nucleotides outside the gene matches: 8. The CDR3 region is CASSLTRTGIHEQFF. The CDR3 nucleotides are TGTGCCAGCAGCTTAACGCGGACAGGGATCCATGAGCAGTTCTTC.

A note on this clone: Other DNA variants within this sample encode the same CDR3. The gene calls are TRBV5-1 and TRBJ1-4; possibly TRBD1 for D (5 bases). The V end was cut by 2 bases, the J end by 6 bases, with 8 bases between. In germline, CDR1 is SGHRS, CDR2 YFSETQ. CDR3 length equals 13 residues. CDR3 coding DNA: TGCGCCAGCAGCTTCCAAGGGGATGAAAAACTGTTTTTT. Residues: CASSFQGDEKLFF. The full variable domain, completed using reference TRBV5-1 and TRBJ1-4, is KAGVTQTPRYLIKTRGQQVTLSCSPISGHRSVSWYQQTPGQGLQFLFEYFSETQRNKGNFPGRFSGRQFSNSRSEMNVSTLELGDSALYLCASSFQGDEKLFFGSGTQLSVL.

There are a few counts of this clone. V and J are TRBV28 and TRBJ2-7; 7 bases map to TRBD2. Germline lookup yields CDR1 MDHEN and CDR2 SYDVKM. The CDR3 loop spans 12 amino acids. Trimming cost V 7 bases and J 6 bases; bases outside gene matches: 6. Here the CDR3 DNA reads TGTGCCAGCACCCGCGGGGGTTCCGAGCAGTACTTC. It translates to CASTRGGSEQYF. The complete variable domain, with remaining parts taken from reference TRBV28 and TRBJ2-7, reads DVKVTQSSRYLVKRTGEKVFLECVQDMDHENMFWYRQDPGLGLRLIYFSYDVKMKEKGDIPEGYSVSREKKERFSLILESASTNQTSMYLCASTRGGSEQYFGPGTRLTVT.

The V gene is TRBV3-1 (or the pseudogene TRBV3-2), the J gene TRBJ1-1; possibly TRBD1 for D (6 bases). The CDR3 runs 15 residues. Germline CDR1 is LGHDT and CDR2 is YNNKEL (reference sequence). The V gene lost 2 bases and the J gene lost 5 bases, with 15 bases spanning the gap. The CDR3 DNA sequence: TGTGCCAGCAGCCAAATCAGGGGTCTGGGTACTGAAGCTTTCTTT. This sequence encodes CASSQIRGLGTEAFF.

This chain connects TRBV27 to TRBJ1-5, with TRBD1 matching 8 bases. The CDR3 length is 16 residues. V lost 5 bases and J lost 4; bases outside the gene matches: 10. Germline V CDR1 and CDR2: MNHEY, SMNVEV (reference sequence). The CDR3 region is CASSTTQGGSNQPQHF. CDR3 DNA sequence: TGTGCCAGCAGTACAACACAGGGGGGGAGTAATCAGCCCCAGCATTTT.

The CDR3 protein is CASSQFLAGAQETQYF. The CDR3 nucleotides read TGTGCCAGCAGCCAGTTCCTAGCGGGGGCCCAAGAGACCCAGTACTTC. This rearrangement joins TRBV14 to TRBJ2-5; 10 bases are a match to TRBD2. This CDR3 is built from 16 residues. Per germline, CDR1 SGHDN and CDR2 FVKESK. Trimming took 3 bases from V and 1 from J; bases not matched to a gene: 5.

As DNA, the CDR3 is TGTGCCAGCAGCTTTACAACGAACACTGAAGCTTTCTTT. Its translation: CASSFTTNTEAFF. The V call is TRBV5-6, the J call TRBJ1-1; D is undetermined. In germline, CDR1 is SGHDT, CDR2 YYEEEE. This CDR3 is 13 amino acids long. V was pared by 2 bases and J by 1 base, with 6 bases between.

J is TRBJ1-2 and V is TRBV7-9; a weak D match, TRBD1 (6 bases). CDR1 is SEHNR, CDR2 FQNEAQ, per germline (reference sequence). The CDR3 has 13 residues. The ends were cut back, 3 bases at V and 1 base at J, with 6 bases in the middle. The CDR3 region is CASSLDSNYGYTF. The CDR3 DNA is TGTGCCAGCAGCTTGGACAGTAACTATGGCTACACCTTC.

J is TRBJ2-5 and V is TRBV5-1, with D tentatively TRBD2 (6 bases). V lost 3 bases to trimming and J lost 5 bases, with 17 bases between them. Per the germline V gene, CDR1 is SGHRS and CDR2 is YFSETQ. The CDR3 consists of 15 residues. The CDR3 protein is CASSYAGPVGETQYF. CDR3 DNA sequence: TGCGCCAGCAGCTACGCGGGACCCGTAGGGGAGACCCAGTACTTC.

A few counts support this clone. The chain carries TRBV3-1 (or the pseudogene TRBV3-2) and TRBJ1-4; no clear D gene. Trimming stripped 5 bases from V and 6 bases from J, with 4 bases between. There are 11 residues in the CDR3. The germline gives CDR1 LGHDT, CDR2 YNNKEL (reference sequence). CDR3 in amino acids: CASSYDEKLFF. CDR3 coding DNA: TGTGCCAGCAGCTATGATGAAAAACTGTTTTTT.

This clone was counted between two and nine times. The chain has TRBV10-1 and TRBJ2-1, with D hard to call. Germline V gives CDR1 WNHNN, CDR2 SYGVQD (reference sequence). V lost 3 bases, J lost 3 bases, and 9 bases lay in between. This CDR3 is built from 14 residues. The CDR3: CASSDGGYYNEQFF. The CDR3 nucleotides are TGCGCCAGCAGTGATGGCGGTTACTACAATGAGCAGTTCTTC.

The gene calls are TRBV7-6 and TRBJ1-1; D might be TRBD1 (5 bases). Trimming cost V 0 bases and J 0 bases, with 14 bases left between them. The germline V gene has CDR1 SGHVS and CDR2 FNYEAQ. This CDR3 has 17 amino acids. In DNA form, the CDR3 reads TGTGCCAGCAGCTTAGCGCCGATTGGGGGGATGAACACTGAAGCTTTCTTT. Protein product: CASSLAPIGGMNTEAFF.

J is TRBJ2-3 and V is TRBV28; D might be TRBD1 (6 bases). The V end was cut by 3 bases, the J end by 5 bases, with 15 bases between. The CDR3 covers 15 residues. Germline CDR1 and CDR2: MDHEN and SYDVKM. The CDR3 DNA reads as TGTGCCAGCAGTTTCCCTCTACAGGGCCTAGATACGCAGTATTTT. Amino acids: CASSFPLQGLDTQYF.

In its sample, this clone was seen a few times. V is TRBV9 and J is TRBJ2-1, with 11 bases aligning to TRBD2. This CDR3 comprises 22 residues. Trimming at V came to 0 bases and at J to 5 bases, leaving 22 bases not matched to a gene. The germline CDR1 and CDR2 sequences are SGDLS and YYNGEE. CDR3 sequence reads: CASSVVDPRQGPGTSGHNEQFF. The CDR3 region has the DNA TGTGCCAGCAGCGTAGTTGACCCGAGACAGGGTCCCGGGACTAGCGGCCACAATGAGCAGTTCTTC.

The rearrangement uses TRBV11-2 and TRBJ1-1; the match to TRBD1 covers 7 bases. The ends lost 5 bases at V and 4 bases at J; junction bases unmatched: 10. CDR3 length: 15 amino acids. Germline-derived CDR1 and CDR2 are SGHAT and FQNNGV. The CDR3 loop reads CASSDYRGVGTEAFF. Here the CDR3 DNA reads TGTGCCAGCAGCGACTACAGGGGTGTGGGCACTGAAGCTTTCTTT.